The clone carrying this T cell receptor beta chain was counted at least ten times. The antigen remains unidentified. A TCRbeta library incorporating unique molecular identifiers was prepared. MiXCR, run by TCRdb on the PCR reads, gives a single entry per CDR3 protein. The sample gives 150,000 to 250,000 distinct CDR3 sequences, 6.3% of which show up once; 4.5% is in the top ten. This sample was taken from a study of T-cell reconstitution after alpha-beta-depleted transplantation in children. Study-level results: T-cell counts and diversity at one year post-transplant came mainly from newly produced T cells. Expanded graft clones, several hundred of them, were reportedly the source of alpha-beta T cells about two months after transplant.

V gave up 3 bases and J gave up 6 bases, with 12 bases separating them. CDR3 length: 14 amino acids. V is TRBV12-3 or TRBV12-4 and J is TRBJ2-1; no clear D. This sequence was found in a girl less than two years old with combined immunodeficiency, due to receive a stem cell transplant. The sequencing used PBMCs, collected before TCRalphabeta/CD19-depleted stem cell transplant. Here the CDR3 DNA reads TGTGCCAGCAGTTTCACTCGGGTGGGCAATGAGCAGTTCTTC. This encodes CASSFTRVGNEQFF.